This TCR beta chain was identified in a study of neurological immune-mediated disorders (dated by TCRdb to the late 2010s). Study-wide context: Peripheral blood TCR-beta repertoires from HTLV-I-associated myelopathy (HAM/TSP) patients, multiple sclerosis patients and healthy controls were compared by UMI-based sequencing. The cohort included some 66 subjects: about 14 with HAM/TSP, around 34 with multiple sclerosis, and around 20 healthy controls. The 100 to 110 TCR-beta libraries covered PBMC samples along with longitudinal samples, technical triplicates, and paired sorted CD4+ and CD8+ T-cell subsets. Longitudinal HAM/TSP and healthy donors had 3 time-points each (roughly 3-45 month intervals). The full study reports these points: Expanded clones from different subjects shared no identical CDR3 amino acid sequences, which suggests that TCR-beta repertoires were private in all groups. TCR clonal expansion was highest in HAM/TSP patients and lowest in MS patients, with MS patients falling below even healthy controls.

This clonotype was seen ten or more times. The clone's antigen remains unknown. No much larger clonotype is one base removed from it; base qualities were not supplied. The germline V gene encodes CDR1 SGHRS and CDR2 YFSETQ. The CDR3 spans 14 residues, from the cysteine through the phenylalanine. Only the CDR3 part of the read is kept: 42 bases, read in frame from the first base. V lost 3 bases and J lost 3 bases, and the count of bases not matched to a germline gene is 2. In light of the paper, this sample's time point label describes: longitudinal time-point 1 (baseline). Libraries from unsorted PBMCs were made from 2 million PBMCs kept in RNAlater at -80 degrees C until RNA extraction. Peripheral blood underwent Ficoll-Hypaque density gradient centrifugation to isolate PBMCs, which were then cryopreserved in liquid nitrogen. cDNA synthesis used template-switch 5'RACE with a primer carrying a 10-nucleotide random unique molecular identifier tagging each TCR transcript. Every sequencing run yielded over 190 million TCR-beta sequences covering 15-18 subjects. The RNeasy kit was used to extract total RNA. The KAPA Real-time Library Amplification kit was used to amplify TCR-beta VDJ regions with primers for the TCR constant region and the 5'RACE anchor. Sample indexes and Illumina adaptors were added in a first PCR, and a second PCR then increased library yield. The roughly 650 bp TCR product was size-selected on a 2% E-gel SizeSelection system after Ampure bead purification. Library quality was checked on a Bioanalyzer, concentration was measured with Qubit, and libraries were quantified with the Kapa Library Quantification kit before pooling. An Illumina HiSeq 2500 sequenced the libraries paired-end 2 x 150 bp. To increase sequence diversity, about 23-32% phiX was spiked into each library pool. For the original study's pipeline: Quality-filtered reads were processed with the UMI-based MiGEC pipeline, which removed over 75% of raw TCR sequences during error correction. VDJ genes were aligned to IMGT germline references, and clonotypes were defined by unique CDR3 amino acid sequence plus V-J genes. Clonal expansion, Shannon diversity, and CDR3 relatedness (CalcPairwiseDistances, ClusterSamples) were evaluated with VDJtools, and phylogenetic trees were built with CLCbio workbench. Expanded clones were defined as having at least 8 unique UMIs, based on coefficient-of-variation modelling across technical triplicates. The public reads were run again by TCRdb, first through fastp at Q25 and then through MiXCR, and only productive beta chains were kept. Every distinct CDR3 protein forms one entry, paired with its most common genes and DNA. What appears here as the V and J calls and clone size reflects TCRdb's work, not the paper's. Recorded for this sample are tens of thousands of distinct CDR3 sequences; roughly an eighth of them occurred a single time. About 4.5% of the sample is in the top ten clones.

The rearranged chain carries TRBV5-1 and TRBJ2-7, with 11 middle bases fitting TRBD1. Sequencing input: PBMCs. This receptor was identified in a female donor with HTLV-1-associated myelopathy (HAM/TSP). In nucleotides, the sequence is TGCGCCAGCAGCTCCGGGACAGGGGGCTACGAGCAGTACTTC. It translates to CASSSGTGGYEQYF. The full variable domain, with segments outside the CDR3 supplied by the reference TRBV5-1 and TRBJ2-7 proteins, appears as KAGVTQTPRYLIKTRGQQVTLSCSPISGHRSVSWYQQTPGQGLQFLFEYFSETQRNKGNFPGRFSGRQFSNSRSEMNVSTLELGDSALYLCASSSGTGGYEQYFGPGTRLTVT.